This TCR beta chain was identified in a study of blood T cell repertoires in COVID-19. At the level of the study: Acute and convalescent COVID-19 specimens originated in the United States, Italy and Spain. The analysed material was cDNA or gDNA that came from T cells, B-cell-depleted T cells, or PBMCs.

Germline loops: CDR1 SEHNR, CDR2 FQNEAQ (reference sequence). The ends were cut back, 1 base at V and 11 bases at J, with 9 bases in the middle. The CDR3 runs to 13 residues. In the authors' workflow: Reference gene primer amplification yielded estimated nucleated cell counts. The repertoire was sequenced with immunoSEQ multiplex PCR; TCRdb's copy has only in-frame clones and lacks some. The V and J calls and clone size were taken over from that table, and D and trimming were inferred from the DNA. The data show tens of thousands of clones, around nine tenths seen once. The source is a man in his fifties or sixties with active or convalescent COVID-19. The chain combines TRBV7-9 with TRBJ1-6; D call uncertain. Source material: peripheral blood. This chain's CDR3 is CASSLDGVPPLHF. For the CDR3, the DNA is TGTGCCAGCAGCTTAGACGGGGTGCCACCCCTCCACTTT.